What follows are 10 T cell receptor beta chains derived from one specimen sequenced in a study of shared clonotypes between healthy human individuals. Repertoires were generated with immunoSEQ multiplex PCR, while TCRdb's copy carries only in-frame clones and drops some. The sample shows some 580,000 clones, 95% to 98% of them seen only once. CD8 cells regarded as naive lacked CD45RO, were positively chosen for CCR7, and omitted terminally differentiated effector memory CD45RA+ cells. Sequences were obtained from naive CD8+ T cells sorted from blood. Receptor source: a man aged 25 to 40 in good health.

The chain recombines TRBV5-6 with TRBJ2-5, with 9 nucleotides matching TRBD2. This CDR3 comprises 15 residues. V was pared by 4 bases and J by 2 bases, with 6 bases of the junction left unmatched. Per germline, CDR1 SGHDT and CDR2 YYEEEE. The CDR3 DNA reads as TGTGCCAGCAGCGGGGGACTAGCTGATCAAGAGACCCAGTACTTC. This sequence encodes CASSGGLADQETQYF.

The rearrangement uses TRBV11-2 and TRBJ1-2; 7 nucleotides line up with TRBD1. The CDR3 is made up of 12 amino acids. With 6 bases clipped from V and 5 bases from J, the junction kept 3 bases outside the gene matches. Germline CDR1 and CDR2: SGHAT and FQNNGV. The CDR3, as DNA: TGTGCCAGCAGAGGACAGGAGTATGGCTACACCTTC. Amino acid sequence: CASRGQEYGYTF.

The chain links TRBV5-6 to TRBJ2-7; D is possibly TRBD2 (5 bases). Germline CDR1 is SGHDT and CDR2 is YYEEEE. V gave up 7 bases and J gave up 4 bases, with 9 bases separating them. The length of the CDR3 is 11 residues. For the CDR3, the DNA is TGTGCCAGCGGCGAGGGATACGAGCAGTACTTC. Its protein product is CASGEGYEQYF.

The chain is built from TRBV7-8 and TRBJ2-3, with 10 positions matching TRBD2. After removal of 6 bases from V and 3 bases from J, the junction contained 6 bases not matched to a gene. Germline V gene data show CDR1 as SGHVS and CDR2 as FQNEAQ. This CDR3 region has 15 residues. The CDR3 nucleotides read TGTGCCAGCAGACCTCTAGCGGGAGTAACAGATACGCAGTATTTT. It yields the protein CASRPLAGVTDTQYF.

J is TRBJ2-7 and V is TRBV2; possibly TRBD2 for D (6 bases). The V gene's germline CDR1 is SNHLY and CDR2 FYNNEI. Trimming left V 7 bases short and J 10 bases short, with 14 bases between. This CDR3 contains 11 residues. CDR3: CASKGKAGQYF. CDR3 sequence (DNA): TGTGCCAGCAAAGGGAAGGCGGGACAGTACTTC.

V gene TRBV6-4 combines with J gene TRBJ1-2; D remains unclear. The CDR3 totals 14 residues. Per the germline V gene, CDR1 is MRHNA and CDR2 is SNTAGT. The V end was cut by 6 bases, the J end by 8 bases, with 19 bases between. The CDR3 is CASSETGGFGGYTF. The CDR3 coding sequence is TGTGCCAGCAGCGAGACGGGAGGCTTCGGAGGCTACACCTTC.

The CDR3: CSVEVGGSYEQYF. As DNA, the CDR3 is TGCAGCGTTGAGGTCGGGGGGTCCTACGAGCAGTACTTC. V gene TRBV29-1 combines with J gene TRBJ2-7; 7 bases are shared with TRBD2. This CDR3 spans 13 amino acids. Germline CDR1 reads SQVTM; CDR2 reads ANQGSEA. After removal of 3 bases from V and 1 base from J, the junction contained 3 bases not matched to a gene.

V and J are TRBV4-3 and TRBJ2-7; D unresolved. Trimming shortened V by 0 bases and J by 3 bases, and 9 bases separated the two germline ends. This CDR3 comprises 14 residues. CDR1 and CDR2 from the germline V gene are LGHNA and YSLEER. CDR3 bases: TGCGCCAGCAGCCAAGAGGGCGGCTACTACGAGCAGTACTTC. Translated: CASSQEGGYYEQYF.

J is TRBJ2-7 and V is TRBV7-9; TRBD2 is a possible D gene (5 bases). Germline CDR1 is SEHNR and CDR2 is FQNEAQ (reference sequence). The V end was cut by 5 bases, the J end by 6 bases, with 20 bases between. The CDR3 totals 15 residues. The CDR3 loop reads CASSRLTLGEVEQYF. As DNA, the CDR3 is TGTGCCAGCAGCCGGCTCACTCTGGGAGAGGTCGAGCAGTACTTC.

V is TRBV19 and J is TRBJ2-1, with 14 bases matching TRBD2. The CDR3 sequence is 19 residues long. Trimming removed 1 base from V and 4 bases from J; junction bases left unmatched: 9. In germline, CDR1 is LNHDA, CDR2 SQIVND (reference sequence). CDR3 region: CASSIGAGTSGSGYNEQFF. The DNA of the CDR3 is TGTGCCAGTAGTATAGGCGCTGGGACTAGCGGGAGCGGGTACAATGAGCAGTTCTTC.